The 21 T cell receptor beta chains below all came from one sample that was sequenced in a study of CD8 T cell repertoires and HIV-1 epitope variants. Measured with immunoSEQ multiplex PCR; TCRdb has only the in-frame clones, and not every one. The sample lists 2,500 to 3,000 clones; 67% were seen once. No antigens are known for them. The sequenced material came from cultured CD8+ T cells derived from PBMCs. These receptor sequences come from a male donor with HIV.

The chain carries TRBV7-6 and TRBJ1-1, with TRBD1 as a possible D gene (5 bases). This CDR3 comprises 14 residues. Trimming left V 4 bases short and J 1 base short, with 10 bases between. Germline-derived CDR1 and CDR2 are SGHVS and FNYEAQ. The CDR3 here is CASSSMDKNTEAFF. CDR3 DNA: TGTGCCAGCAGCTCCATGGACAAGAACACTGAAGCTTTCTTT.

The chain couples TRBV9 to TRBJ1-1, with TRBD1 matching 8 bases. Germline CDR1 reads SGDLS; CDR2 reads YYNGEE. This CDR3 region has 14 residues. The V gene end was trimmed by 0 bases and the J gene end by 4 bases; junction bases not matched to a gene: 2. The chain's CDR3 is CASSVDRGVTEAFF. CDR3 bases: TGTGCCAGCAGCGTAGACAGGGGGGTCACTGAAGCTTTCTTT. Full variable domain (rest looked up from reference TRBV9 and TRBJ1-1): DSGVTQTPKHLITATGQRVTLRCSPRSGDLSVYWYQQSLDQGLQFLIQYYNGEERAKGNILERFSAQQFPDLHSELNLSSLELGDSALYFCASSVDRGVTEAFFGQGTRLTVV.

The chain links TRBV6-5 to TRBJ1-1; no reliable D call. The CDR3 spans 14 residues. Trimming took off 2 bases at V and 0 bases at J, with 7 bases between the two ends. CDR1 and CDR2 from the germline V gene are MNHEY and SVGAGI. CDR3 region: CASSYERMNTEAFF. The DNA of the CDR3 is TGTGCCAGCAGTTACGAACGGATGAACACTGAAGCTTTCTTT.

The CDR3 DNA reads as TGTGCCAGCAGCCCGACCGGGACAGGGAGTAGGGCCTATGGCTACACCTTC. This encodes CASSPTGTGSRAYGYTF. The J gene is TRBJ1-2, the V gene TRBV9, with TRBD1 matching over 9 bases. With V trimmed by 4 bases and J by 4 bases, 14 bases remained unmatched. CDR1 is SGDLS and CDR2 is YYNGEE in the germline V gene. The CDR3 is 17 residues long.

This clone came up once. The CDR3: CASSQASSYLYEQYF. The CDR3 DNA reads as TGCGCCAGCAGCCAAGCCTCGAGTTACCTCTACGAGCAGTACTTC. The chain is built from TRBV4-1 and TRBJ2-7; no clear D gene. This CDR3 contains 15 residues. V lost 1 base, J lost 3 bases, and 13 bases lay in between. From germline, CDR1 is MGHRA and CDR2 YSYEKL.

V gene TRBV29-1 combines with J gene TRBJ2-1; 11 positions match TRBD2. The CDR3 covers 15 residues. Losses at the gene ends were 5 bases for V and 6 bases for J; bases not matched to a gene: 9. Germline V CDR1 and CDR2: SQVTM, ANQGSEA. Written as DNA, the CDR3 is TGCAGCGTTCGTCAACTAGCGGGAGTGGGCAATGAGCAGTTCTTC. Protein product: CSVRQLAGVGNEQFF.

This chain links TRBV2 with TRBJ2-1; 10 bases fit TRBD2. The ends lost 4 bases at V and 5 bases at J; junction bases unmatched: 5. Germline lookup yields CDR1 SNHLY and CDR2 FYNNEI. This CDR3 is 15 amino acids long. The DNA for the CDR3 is TGTGCCAGCAGTGCGGGACTAGCGACCCACAATGAGCAGTTCTTC. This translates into CASSAGLATHNEQFF.

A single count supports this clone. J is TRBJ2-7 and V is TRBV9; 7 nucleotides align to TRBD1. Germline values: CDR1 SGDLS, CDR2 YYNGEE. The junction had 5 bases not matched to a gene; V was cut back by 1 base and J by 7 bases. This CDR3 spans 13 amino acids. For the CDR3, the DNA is TGTGCCAGCAGCGTATCGACAGGGTTGGAGCAGTACTTC. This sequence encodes CASSVSTGLEQYF.

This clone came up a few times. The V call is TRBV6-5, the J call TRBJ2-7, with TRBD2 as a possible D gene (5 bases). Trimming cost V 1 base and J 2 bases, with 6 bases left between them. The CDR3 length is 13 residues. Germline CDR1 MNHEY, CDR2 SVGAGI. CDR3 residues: CASSYFGAYEQYF. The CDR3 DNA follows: TGTGCCAGCAGTTACTTCGGGGCCTACGAGCAGTACTTC.

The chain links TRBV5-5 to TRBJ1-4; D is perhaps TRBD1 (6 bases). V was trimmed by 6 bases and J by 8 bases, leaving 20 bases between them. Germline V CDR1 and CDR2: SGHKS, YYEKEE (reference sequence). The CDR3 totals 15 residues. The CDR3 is CASNLVQTGREKLFF. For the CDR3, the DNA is TGTGCCAGCAACCTGGTCCAGACAGGACGCGAAAAACTGTTTTTT.

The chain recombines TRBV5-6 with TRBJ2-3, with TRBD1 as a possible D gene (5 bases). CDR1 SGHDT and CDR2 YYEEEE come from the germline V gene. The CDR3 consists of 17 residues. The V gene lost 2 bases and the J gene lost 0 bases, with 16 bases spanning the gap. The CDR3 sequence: CASSLFAWTSSTDTQYF. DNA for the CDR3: TGTGCCAGCAGCTTATTCGCGTGGACATCTAGCACAGATACGCAGTATTTT. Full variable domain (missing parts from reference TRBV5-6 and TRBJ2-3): DAGVTQSPTHLIKTRGQQVTLRCSPKSGHDTVSWYQQALGQGPQFIFQYYEEEERQRGNFPDRFSGHQFPNYSSELNVNALLLGDSALYLCASSLFAWTSSTDTQYFGPGTRLTVL.

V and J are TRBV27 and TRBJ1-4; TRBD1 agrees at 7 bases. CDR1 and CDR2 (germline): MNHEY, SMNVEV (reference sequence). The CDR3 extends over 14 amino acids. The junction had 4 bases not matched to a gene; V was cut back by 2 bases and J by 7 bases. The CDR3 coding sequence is TGTGCCAGCAGTTTAGTGACAGGGAGTGAAAAACTGTTTTTT. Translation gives CASSLVTGSEKLFF. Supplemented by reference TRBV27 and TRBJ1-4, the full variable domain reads EAQVTQNPRYLITVTGKKLTVTCSQNMNHEYMSWYRQDPGLGLRQIYYSMNVEVTDKGDVPEGYKVSRKEKRNFPLILESPSPNQTSLYFCASSLVTGSEKLFFGSGTQLSVL.

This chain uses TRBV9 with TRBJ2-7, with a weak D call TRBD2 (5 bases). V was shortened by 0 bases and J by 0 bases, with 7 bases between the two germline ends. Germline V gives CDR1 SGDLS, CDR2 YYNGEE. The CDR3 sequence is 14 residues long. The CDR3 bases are TGTGCCAGCAGCGTAGAAGGGAGCTCCTACGAGCAGTACTTC. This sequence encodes CASSVEGSSYEQYF.

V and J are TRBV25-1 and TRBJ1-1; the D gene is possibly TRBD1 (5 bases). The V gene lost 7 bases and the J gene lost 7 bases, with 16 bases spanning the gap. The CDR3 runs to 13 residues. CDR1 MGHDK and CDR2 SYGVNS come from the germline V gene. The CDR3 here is CASTAGDDNEAFF. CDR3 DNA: TGTGCCAGCACCGCGGGGGATGACAATGAAGCTTTCTTT.

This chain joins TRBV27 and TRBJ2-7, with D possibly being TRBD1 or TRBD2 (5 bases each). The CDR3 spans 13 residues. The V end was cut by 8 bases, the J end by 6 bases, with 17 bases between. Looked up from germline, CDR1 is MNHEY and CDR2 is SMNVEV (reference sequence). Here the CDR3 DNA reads TGTGCCAGCGGACCCCGGGACCAAGGCGAGCAGTACTTC. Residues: CASGPRDQGEQYF.

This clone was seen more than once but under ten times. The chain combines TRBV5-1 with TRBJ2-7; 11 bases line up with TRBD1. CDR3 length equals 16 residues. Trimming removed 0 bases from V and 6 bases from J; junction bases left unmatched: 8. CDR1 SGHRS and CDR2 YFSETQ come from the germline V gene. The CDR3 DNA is TGCGCCAGCAGCTTGGATGGGGACAGGGGGTTGGGCGAGCAGTACTTC. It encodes CASSLDGDRGLGEQYF. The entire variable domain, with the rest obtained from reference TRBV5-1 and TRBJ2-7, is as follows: KAGVTQTPRYLIKTRGQQVTLSCSPISGHRSVSWYQQTPGQGLQFLFEYFSETQRNKGNFPGRFSGRQFSNSRSEMNVSTLELGDSALYLCASSLDGDRGLGEQYFGPGTRLTVT.

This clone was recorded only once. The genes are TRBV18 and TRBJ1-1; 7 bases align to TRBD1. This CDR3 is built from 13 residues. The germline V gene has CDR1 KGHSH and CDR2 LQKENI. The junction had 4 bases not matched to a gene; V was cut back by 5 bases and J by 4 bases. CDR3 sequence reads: CASSNRGFTEAFF. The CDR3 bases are TGTGCCAGCTCAAACAGGGGATTCACTGAAGCTTTCTTT.

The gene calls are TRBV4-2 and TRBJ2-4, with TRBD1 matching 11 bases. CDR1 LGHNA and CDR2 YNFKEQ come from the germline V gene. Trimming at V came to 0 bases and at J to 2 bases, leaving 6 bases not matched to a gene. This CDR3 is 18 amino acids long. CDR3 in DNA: TGTGCCAGCAGCCAAGATCTGGGGACAGGGGGTCCCAAAAACATTCAGTACTTC. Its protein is CASSQDLGTGGPKNIQYF.

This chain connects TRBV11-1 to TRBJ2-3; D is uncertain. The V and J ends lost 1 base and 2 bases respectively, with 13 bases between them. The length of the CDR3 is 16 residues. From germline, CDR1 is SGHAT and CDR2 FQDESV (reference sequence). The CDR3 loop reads CASSLVPSLTTDTQYF. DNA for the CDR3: TGTGCCAGCAGCTTAGTCCCTAGTCTTACCACAGATACGCAGTATTTT.

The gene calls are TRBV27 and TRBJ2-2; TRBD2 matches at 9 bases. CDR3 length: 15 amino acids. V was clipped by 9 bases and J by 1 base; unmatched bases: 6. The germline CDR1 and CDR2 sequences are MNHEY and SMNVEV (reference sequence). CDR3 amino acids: CARKLAGRNTGELFF. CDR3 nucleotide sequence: TGTGCCAGGAAGCTAGCGGGGAGGAACACCGGGGAGCTGTTTTTT.

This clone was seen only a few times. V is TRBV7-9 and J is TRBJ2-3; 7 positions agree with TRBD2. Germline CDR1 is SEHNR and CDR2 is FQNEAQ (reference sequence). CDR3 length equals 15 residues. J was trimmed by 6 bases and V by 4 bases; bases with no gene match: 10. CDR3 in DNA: TGTGCCAGCAGCTCTAGTGTTCGGGAGGACGATACGCAGTATTTT. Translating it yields CASSSSVREDDTQYF.